This is a list of T cell receptor beta chains from one sample in a study of blood T cell repertoires in COVID-19. Generated by immunoSEQ multiplex PCR, the TCRdb table keeps only in-frame clones and is missing some. The sample holds 100,000 to 150,000 clones, over 70% seen once. The sequencing input was peripheral blood. Source of these receptors: a woman in her 70s with acute or convalescent COVID-19. CDR3s include the opening cysteine and the closing phenylalanine or tryptophan. The order of the fields is V gene, J gene, CDR3 protein.

v_gene: TRBV5-1; j_gene: TRBJ1-4; CDR3aa: CASSAGGNEKLFF
v_gene: TRBV30; j_gene: TRBJ1-2; CDR3aa: CAWSVVNRGGYGYTF
v_gene: TRBV11-3; j_gene: TRBJ1-1; CDR3aa: CASKGGEDTEAFF
v_gene: TRBV10-3; j_gene: TRBJ2-7; CDR3aa: CAISEWERGASYEQYF
v_gene: TRBV4-2; j_gene: TRBJ2-7; CDR3aa: CASSQEGTGITYEQYF
v_gene: TRBV2; j_gene: TRBJ1-1; CDR3aa: CATGLTNTEAFF
v_gene: TRBV3-1/TRBV3-2; j_gene: TRBJ2-7; CDR3aa: CASSQDRSYEQYF
v_gene: TRBV5-1; j_gene: TRBJ1-1; CDR3aa: CASSFGVTNTEAFF
v_gene: TRBV24-1; j_gene: TRBJ1-5; CDR3aa: CATSDAGQSNQPQHF
v_gene: TRBV30; j_gene: TRBJ2-7; CDR3aa: CAWSVQDEQYF
v_gene: TRBV25-1; j_gene: TRBJ1-1; CDR3aa: CASRGETEAFF
v_gene: TRBV18; j_gene: TRBJ2-5; CDR3aa: CASSPSLGQGQETQYF
v_gene: TRBV18; j_gene: TRBJ2-5; CDR3aa: CASSPPISETQYF
v_gene: TRBV2; j_gene: TRBJ1-2; CDR3aa: CASSEGGYGGYTF
v_gene: TRBV29-1; j_gene: TRBJ1-1; CDR3aa: CSVEEGFTNTEAFF
v_gene: TRBV18; j_gene: TRBJ1-6; CDR3aa: CASSAGQNNSPLHF
v_gene: TRBV5-1; j_gene: TRBJ2-5; CDR3aa: CASSVTGTSGGAETQYF
v_gene: TRBV2; j_gene: TRBJ1-5; CDR3aa: CASSERQRNQPQHF
v_gene: TRBV5-5; j_gene: TRBJ1-4; CDR3aa: CASRPGFNEKLFF
v_gene: TRBV27; j_gene: TRBJ1-1; CDR3aa: CASSSRVGTEAFF
v_gene: TRBV28; j_gene: TRBJ1-5; CDR3aa: CASSLTRTDRENMVNQPQHF
v_gene: TRBV19; j_gene: TRBJ2-1; CDR3aa: CASSIAGVSYNEQFF
v_gene: TRBV9; j_gene: TRBJ2-1; CDR3aa: CASSPTWIGLGGANEQFF
v_gene: TRBV6-5; j_gene: TRBJ1-5; CDR3aa: CASSNGKPQHF
v_gene: TRBV15; j_gene: TRBJ1-5; CDR3aa: CATSRSQQGSNQPQHF
v_gene: TRBV7-2; j_gene: TRBJ2-1; CDR3aa: CASSNQRTSTIEQFF
v_gene: TRBV19; j_gene: TRBJ1-5; CDR3aa: CASSMGWGGQPQHF
v_gene: TRBV5-1; j_gene: TRBJ1-6; CDR3aa: CASSLALTGGYNSPLHF
v_gene: TRBV10-1; j_gene: TRBJ2-3; CDR3aa: CASSEFNTDTDTQYF
v_gene: TRBV11-2; j_gene: TRBJ2-5; CDR3aa: CASSLVGRGGLGETQYF
v_gene: TRBV12-3/TRBV12-4; j_gene: TRBJ2-5; CDR3aa: CASSHRRETQYF
v_gene: TRBV2; j_gene: TRBJ1-5; CDR3aa: CASREIGNQPQHF
v_gene: TRBV5-1; j_gene: TRBJ2-5; CDR3aa: CASSLAPGLAGVQETQYF
v_gene: TRBV10-2; j_gene: TRBJ2-1; CDR3aa: CASSETWATPGYNEQFF
v_gene: TRBV30; j_gene: TRBJ2-5; CDR3aa: CAWSVHREQETQYF
v_gene: TRBV5-5; j_gene: TRBJ1-1; CDR3aa: CASRVGPNTEAFF
v_gene: TRBV27; j_gene: TRBJ1-1; CDR3aa: CASSPGGGFMNTEAFF
v_gene: TRBV28; j_gene: TRBJ2-4; CDR3aa: CASSTGGTIQYF
v_gene: TRBV19; j_gene: TRBJ1-6; CDR3aa: CASSSGASSYNSPLHF
v_gene: TRBV19; j_gene: TRBJ1-2; CDR3aa: CASSLLRTGSSGYTF
v_gene: TRBV19; j_gene: TRBJ1-2; CDR3aa: CASSIKVATNYGYTF
v_gene: TRBV19; j_gene: TRBJ1-5; CDR3aa: CASSIMTGATYRPQHF
v_gene: TRBV2; j_gene: TRBJ1-5; CDR3aa: CASSEMGQVTQPQHF
v_gene: TRBV3-1/TRBV3-2; j_gene: TRBJ1-1; CDR3aa: CASSHLGGDTEAFF
v_gene: TRBV28; j_gene: TRBJ1-1; CDR3aa: CASFAADRNTEAFF
v_gene: TRBV19; j_gene: TRBJ2-7; CDR3aa: CASSIDRGFGYEQYF
v_gene: TRBV2; j_gene: TRBJ2-7; CDR3aa: CASSPDWEPYEQYF
v_gene: TRBV7-9; j_gene: TRBJ1-3; CDR3aa: CASSPGGGNTIYF
v_gene: TRBV2; j_gene: TRBJ1-2; CDR3aa: CASSENREGGYTF
v_gene: TRBV30; j_gene: TRBJ1-1; CDR3aa: CAWKITENTEAFF
v_gene: TRBV6-1; j_gene: TRBJ1-6; CDR3aa: CASSEGTDSYNSPLHF
v_gene: TRBV25-1; j_gene: TRBJ2-1; CDR3aa: CASSDSRQGRNEQFF
v_gene: TRBV24-1; j_gene: TRBJ2-1; CDR3aa: CATSDSGTGSGNEQFF
v_gene: TRBV4-1; j_gene: TRBJ2-1; CDR3aa: CASSLPNLAGYEQFF